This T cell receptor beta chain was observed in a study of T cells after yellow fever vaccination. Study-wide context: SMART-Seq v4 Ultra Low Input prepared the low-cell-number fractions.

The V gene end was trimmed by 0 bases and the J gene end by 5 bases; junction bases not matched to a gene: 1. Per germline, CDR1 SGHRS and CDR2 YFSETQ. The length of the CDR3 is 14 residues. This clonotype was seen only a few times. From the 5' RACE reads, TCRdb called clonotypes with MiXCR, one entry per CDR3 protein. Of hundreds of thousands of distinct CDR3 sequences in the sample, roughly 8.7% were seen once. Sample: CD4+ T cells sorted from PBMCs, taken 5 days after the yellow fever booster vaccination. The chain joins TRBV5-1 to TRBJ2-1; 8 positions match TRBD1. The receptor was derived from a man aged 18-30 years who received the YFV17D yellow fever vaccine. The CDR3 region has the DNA TGCGCCAGCAGCTTGGGGACAGGGAACAATGAGCAGTTCTTC. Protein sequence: CASSLGTGNNEQFF.